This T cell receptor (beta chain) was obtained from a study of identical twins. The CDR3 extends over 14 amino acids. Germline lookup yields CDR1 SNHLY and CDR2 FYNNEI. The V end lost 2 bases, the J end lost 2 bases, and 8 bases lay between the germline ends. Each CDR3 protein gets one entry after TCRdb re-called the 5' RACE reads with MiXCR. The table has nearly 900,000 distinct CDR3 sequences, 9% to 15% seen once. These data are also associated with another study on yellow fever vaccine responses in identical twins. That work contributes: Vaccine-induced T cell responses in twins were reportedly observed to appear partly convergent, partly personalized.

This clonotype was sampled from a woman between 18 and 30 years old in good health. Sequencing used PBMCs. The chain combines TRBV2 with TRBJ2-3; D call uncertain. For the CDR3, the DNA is TGTGCCAGCAGTGAATGGCGAAACACAGATACGCAGTATTTT. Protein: CASSEWRNTDTQYF.